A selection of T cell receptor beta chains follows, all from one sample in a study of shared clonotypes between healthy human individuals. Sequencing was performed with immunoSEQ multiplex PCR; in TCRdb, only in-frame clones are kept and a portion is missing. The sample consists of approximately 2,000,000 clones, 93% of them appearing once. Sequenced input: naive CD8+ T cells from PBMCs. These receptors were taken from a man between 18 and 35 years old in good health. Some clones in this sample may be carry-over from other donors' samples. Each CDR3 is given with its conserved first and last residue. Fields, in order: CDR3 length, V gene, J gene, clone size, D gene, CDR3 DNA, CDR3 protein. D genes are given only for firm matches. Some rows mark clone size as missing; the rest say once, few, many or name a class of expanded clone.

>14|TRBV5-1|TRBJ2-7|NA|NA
TGCGCCAGCAGCGACCGGGACATTGCCTACGAGCAGTACTTC
CASSDRDIAYEQYF
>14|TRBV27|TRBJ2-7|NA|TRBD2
TGTGCCAGCAGTTTTGGCGGGAGTTCCTACGAGCAGTACTTC
CASSFGGSSYEQYF
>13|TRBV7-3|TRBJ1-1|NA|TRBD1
TGTGCCAGCAGCCCCCGGGACAGAACTGAAGCTTTCTTT
CASSPRDRTEAFF
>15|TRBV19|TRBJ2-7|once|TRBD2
TGTGCCAGTAGTATCTCTAGCGGGAAACTTTACGAGCAGTACTTC
CASSISSGKLYEQYF
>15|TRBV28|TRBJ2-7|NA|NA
TGTGCCAGCAGTTCACGGGGACTGAGCTCCTACGAGCAGTACTTC
CASSSRGLSSYEQYF
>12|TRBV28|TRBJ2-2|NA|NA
TGTGCCAGCAGTTTTCCCCCCGGGGAGCTGTTTTTT
CASSFPPGELFF
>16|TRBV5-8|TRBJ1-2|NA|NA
TGTGCCAGCAGCTTGGCCAGGGTGGAGCCGAAGTTGGGCTACACCTTC
CASSLARVEPKLGYTF
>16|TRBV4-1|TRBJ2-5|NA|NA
TGCGCCAGCAGCCAAGCCCCGACCCCCTTTCAAGAGACCCAGTACTTC
CASSQAPTPFQETQYF
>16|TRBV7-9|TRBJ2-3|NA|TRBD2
TGTGCCAGCAGCTTAGGGCAGCGGGAGATAGTAGATACGCAGTATTTT
CASSLGQREIVDTQYF
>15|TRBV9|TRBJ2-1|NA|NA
TGTGCCAGCAGCCTCCCCGGCGGCAGATACAATGAGCAGTTCTTC
CASSLPGGRYNEQFF
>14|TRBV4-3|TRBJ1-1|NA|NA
TGCGCCAGCAGCCAAGATGATGTCGGCCTTGAAGCTTTCTTT
CASSQDDVGLEAFF
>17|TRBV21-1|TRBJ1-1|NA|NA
TGTGCCAGCAGAACTACTATGCTTACAGGGAGGTGCACTGAAGCTTTCTTT
CASRTTMLTGRCTEAFF
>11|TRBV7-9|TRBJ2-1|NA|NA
TGTGCCAGCAGCTTATCGAATGAGCAGTTCTTC
CASSLSNEQFF
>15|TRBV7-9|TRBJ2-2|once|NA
TGTGCCAGCAGCTTTGGGGCAGGGACCCGCGGGGAGCTGTTTTTT
CASSFGAGTRGELFF
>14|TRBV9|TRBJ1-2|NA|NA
TGTGCCAGCAGCTCCTCCGGGGGGACGAGTGGCTACACCTTC
CASSSSGGTSGYTF
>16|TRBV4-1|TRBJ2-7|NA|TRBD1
TGCGCCAGCAGCCAAGGGCCCGGGACAGGGCCCTACGAGCAGTACTTC
CASSQGPGTGPYEQYF
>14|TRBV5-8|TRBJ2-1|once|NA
TGTGCCAGCAGCTTTGGGACTCCAATTCATGAGCAGTTCTTC
CASSFGTPIHEQFF
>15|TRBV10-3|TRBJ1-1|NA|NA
TGTGCCATCAGTGATACCGCAGGGTCGTTAACTGAAGCTTTCTTT
CAISDTAGSLTEAFF
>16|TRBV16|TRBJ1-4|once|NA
TGTGCCAGCAGCCAATCGATGGAGACCGGGGGGGAAAAACTGTTTTTT
CASSQSMETGGEKLFF
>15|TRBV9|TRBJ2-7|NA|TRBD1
TGTGCCAGCAGCGCGGGACAGGGGATCTCCTACGAGCAGTACTTC
CASSAGQGISYEQYF